These 8 T cell receptor beta chains originate from one sample sequenced in a study of blood T cell repertoires in COVID-19. TCRdb's copy holds only in-frame clones and misses some; the assay was immunoSEQ multiplex PCR. The table has approximately 100,000 clones, 88% seen once. Sequencing was performed on peripheral blood. The origin of the receptors is a human donor in a cohort sampled during active COVID-19.

The V and J genes are TRBV6-6 and TRBJ2-7; TRBD1 is a possible D gene (6 bases). The CDR3 totals 15 residues. The germline gives CDR1 MNHNY, CDR2 SVGAGI (reference sequence). V was pared by 6 bases and J by 1 base, with 16 bases between. The CDR3 nucleotides are TGTGCCAGCAGCCGCTACAGGGAAGGGTCCTACGAGCAGTACTTC. It yields the protein CASSRYREGSYEQYF.

The V call is TRBV27, the J call TRBJ1-5; tentative D call: TRBD1 (5 bases). In germline, CDR1 is MNHEY, CDR2 SMNVEV (reference sequence). The CDR3 sequence is 17 residues long. Between the trimmed V and J ends, which lost 3 bases and 2 bases, there was a span of 17 bases. The CDR3 here is CASSFRLREDGNQPQHF. Here the CDR3 DNA reads TGTGCCAGCAGTTTCCGGCTCAGGGAGGATGGCAATCAGCCCCAGCATTTT.

The chain employs TRBV12-5 and TRBJ2-5, with a possible D match to TRBD2 (6 bases). Germline V CDR1 and CDR2: LGHNT, FRNRAP. The CDR3 covers 13 residues. V lost 10 bases and J 1 base, leaving 13 bases between the germline ends. The CDR3 sequence: CATAGSVQETQYF. The DNA for the CDR3 is TGTGCTACGGCGGGGTCAGTCCAAGAGACCCAGTACTTC.

V is TRBV10-1 and J is TRBJ1-1; 8 bases match TRBD1. CDR3 size: 13 residues. Germline CDR1 and CDR2: WNHNN and SYGVQD (reference sequence). J lost 0 bases, V lost 8 bases, and 2 bases had no gene match. The chain's CDR3 is CASRQGMNTEAFF. CDR3 in DNA: TGCGCCAGCCGACAGGGGATGAACACTGAAGCTTTCTTT.

The genes are TRBV5-1 and TRBJ1-1, with D perhaps TRBD1 (6 bases). Germline V gene data show CDR1 as SGHRS and CDR2 as YFSETQ. Trimming removed 2 bases from V and 1 base from J, with 12 bases in between. CDR3 length equals 15 residues. CDR3 amino acids: CASSFLGRGNTEAFF. CDR3 DNA sequence: TGCGCCAGCAGCTTCCTCGGCAGGGGGAACACTGAAGCTTTCTTT.

The V gene is TRBV9, the J gene TRBJ1-1, with D possibly being TRBD1 (5 bases). This CDR3 comprises 14 residues. Trimming left V 0 bases short and J 1 base short, with 7 bases between. Germline lookup yields CDR1 SGDLS and CDR2 YYNGEE. The CDR3 DNA reads TGTGCCAGCAGCGTAGTGGGGGGGAACACTGAAGCTTTCTTT. This gives the protein CASSVVGGNTEAFF.

In nucleotides, the CDR3 is TGCGCCAGCAGTGAGGGGGGGACAGGGGGATTTCTAGGCTATGGCTACACCTTC. Translating gives CASSEGGTGGFLGYGYTF. The rearrangement joins TRBV10-1 to TRBJ1-2; 11 bases fit TRBD1. CDR1 and CDR2 (germline): WNHNN, SYGVQD (reference sequence). The J segment lost 4 bases and the V segment lost 2 bases, leaving 12 bases of the junction unmatched. This CDR3 contains 18 residues.

The chain combines TRBV7-9 with TRBJ2-2; D possibly corresponds to TRBD2 (6 bases). The CDR3 spans 14 residues. Trimming removed 8 bases from V and 3 bases from J, with 13 bases in between. Germline-derived CDR1 and CDR2 are SEHNR and FQNEAQ (reference sequence). CDR3: CASPSEGYTGELFF. In DNA form, the CDR3 reads TGTGCCAGCCCCTCGGAGGGATACACCGGGGAGCTGTTTTTT.